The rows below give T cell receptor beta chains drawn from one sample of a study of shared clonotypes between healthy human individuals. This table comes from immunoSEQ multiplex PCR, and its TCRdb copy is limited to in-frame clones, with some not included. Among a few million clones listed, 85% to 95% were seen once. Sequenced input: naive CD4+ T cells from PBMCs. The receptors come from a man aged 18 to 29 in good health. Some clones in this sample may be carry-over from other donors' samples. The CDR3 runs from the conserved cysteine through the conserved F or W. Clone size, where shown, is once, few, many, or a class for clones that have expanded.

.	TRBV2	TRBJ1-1	CASSSTGHSNTEAFF
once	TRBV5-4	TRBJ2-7	CASTQGGTSGITYEQYF
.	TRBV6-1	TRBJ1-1	CASQSSMNTEAFF
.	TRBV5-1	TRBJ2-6	CASSLIPGLAGSGANVLTF
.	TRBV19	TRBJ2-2	CASSIEGGLGELFF
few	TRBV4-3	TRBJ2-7	CASSQEFTTSGRGTSYEQYF
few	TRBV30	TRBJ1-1	CAWSAITEAFF
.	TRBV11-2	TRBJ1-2	CASSFGGTGGILKGYTF
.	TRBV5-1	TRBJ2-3	CASSVGPSGRGDTQYF
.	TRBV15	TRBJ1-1	CATSRADTEAFF
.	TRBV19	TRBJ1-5	CASSPLQGASNQPQHF
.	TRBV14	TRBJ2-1	CASSQGLATWKEQFF
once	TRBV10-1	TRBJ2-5	CASRVAGGPQETQYF
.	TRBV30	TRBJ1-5	CAWSMTKQPQHF
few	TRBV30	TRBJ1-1	CAWSARTEAFF
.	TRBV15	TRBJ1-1	CATSTHGTEAFF
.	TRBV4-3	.	CASSRGAQGSYEQYF
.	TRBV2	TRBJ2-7	CASKGDRGEQYF
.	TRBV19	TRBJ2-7	CASSPTRGYEQYF
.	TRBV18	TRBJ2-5	CASSPALETQYF
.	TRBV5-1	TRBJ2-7	CASSRTGDEQYF
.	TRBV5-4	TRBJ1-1	CASSLVQGGTEAFF
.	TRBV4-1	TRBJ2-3	CASSQDGPVVSDTQYF
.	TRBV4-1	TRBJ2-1	CASSQEPPGLAGDRQFF
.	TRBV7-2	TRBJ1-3	CASRLRTGGNTIYF
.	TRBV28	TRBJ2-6	CASSDPGGANVLTF
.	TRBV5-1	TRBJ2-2	CASSLDPSSTGELFF
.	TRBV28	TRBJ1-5	CASSSRGQGAINQPQHF
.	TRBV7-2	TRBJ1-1	CASSPLMNSGTEAFF